This TCR beta chain was recorded in a study of CXCR3-negative and CXCR3-positive naive CD8 T cells. Study details: Sequencing brought in some 130 million TRB reads altogether, and each library got about 1.5 +/- 0.3 million.

Whole-study results and caveats: TRB CDR3 properties served as the basis for inferring TCR strength, and surface CD5 was comparable between naive subsets.

Per germline, CDR1 DFQATT and CDR2 SNEGSKA (reference sequence). The CDR3 loop spans 14 amino acids. As regards this clonotype: The antigen is not known.

Researchers prepared the TRB cDNA libraries using 5' RACE with UMI labels. After re-calling the 5' RACE reads, TCRdb lists one entry per CDR3 protein, DNA absent. In all, the sample yields 45,000 to 60,000 distinct CDR3 sequences. Every CD8+ subset sample held 300,000 flow-sorted cells, done in triplicate. Sequences were obtained from memory CD8+ T cells from blood. This clonotype was obtained from a human donor in good health. Some clones in this sample may be carry-over from other donors' samples. V is TRBV20-1 and J is TRBJ2-1; TCRdb selects TRBD1, and the lack of DNA leaves this call unchecked. CDR3 in amino acids: CSARDELRGNEQFF.